This T cell receptor beta chain was sequenced during a study of T cell responses to AZD1222 COVID-19 vaccine. Across the study: Combined were second doses at about 4 or about 12 weeks.

The study's findings and limits: The CD4 TCRs associated with vaccination extended across spike and predominated at 160-218 and 743-854. Just 6 or 7 AZD1222 recipients were seropositive at baseline. Spike-specific TCRs gained breadth and depth after people received two AZD1222 doses.

The V end lost 7 bases, the J end lost 3 bases, and 12 bases lay between the germline ends. CDR1 and CDR2 from the germline V gene are SQVTM and ANQGSEA. The CDR3 has 13 residues. A note on this clone: Its target is unknown.

Assay used: immunoSEQ multiplex PCR; TCRdb lists only in-frame clones, some missing. Of some 150,000 clones in the sample, approximately 88% were seen once. The sequence derives from an adult in good health. The genes are TRBV29-1 and TRBJ2-2; D possibly corresponds to TRBD1 (5 bases). Sequencing used peripheral blood, obtained on day 0 of AZD1222 vaccination. The CDR3 coding sequence is TGCAGCGCTGGGGCAGTTTACACCGGGGAGCTGTTTTTT. Amino acid sequence: CSAGAVYTGELFF.